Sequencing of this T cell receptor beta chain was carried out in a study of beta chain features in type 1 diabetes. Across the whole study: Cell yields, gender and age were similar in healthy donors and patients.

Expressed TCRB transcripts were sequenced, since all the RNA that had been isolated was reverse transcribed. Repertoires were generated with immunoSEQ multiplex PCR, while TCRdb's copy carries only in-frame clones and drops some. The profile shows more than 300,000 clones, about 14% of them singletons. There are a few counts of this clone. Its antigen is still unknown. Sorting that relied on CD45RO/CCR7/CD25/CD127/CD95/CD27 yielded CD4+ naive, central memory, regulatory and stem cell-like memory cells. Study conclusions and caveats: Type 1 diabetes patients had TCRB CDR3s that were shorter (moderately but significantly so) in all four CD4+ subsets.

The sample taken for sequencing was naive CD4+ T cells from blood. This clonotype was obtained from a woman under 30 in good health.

DNA for the CDR3: TGTGCCAGCAGCCCCGTTCCCACCGGGGAGCTGTTTTTT. Its protein product is CASSPVPTGELFF. The genes are TRBV28 and TRBJ2-2; D gene uncertain. The CDR3 totals 13 residues. Trimming took off 6 bases at V and 4 bases at J, with 9 bases between the two ends. From germline, CDR1 is MDHEN and CDR2 SYDVKM.